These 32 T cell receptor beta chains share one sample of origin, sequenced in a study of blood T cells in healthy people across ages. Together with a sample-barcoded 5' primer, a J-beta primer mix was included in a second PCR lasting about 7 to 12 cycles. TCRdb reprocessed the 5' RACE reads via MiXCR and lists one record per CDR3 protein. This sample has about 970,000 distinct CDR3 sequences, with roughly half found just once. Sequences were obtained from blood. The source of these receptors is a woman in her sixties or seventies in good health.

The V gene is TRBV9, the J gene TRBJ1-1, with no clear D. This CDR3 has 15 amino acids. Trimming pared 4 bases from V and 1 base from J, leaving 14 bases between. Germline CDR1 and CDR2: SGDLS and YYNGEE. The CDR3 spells CASSLRGNQNTEAFF. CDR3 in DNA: TGTGCCAGCAGCCTAAGAGGGAATCAGAACACTGAAGCTTTCTTT.

CDR3 amino acids: CSAGQYVVEQYF. CDR3 DNA sequence: TGCAGCGCTGGACAGTACGTTGTCGAGCAGTACTTC. The gene calls are TRBV29-1 and TRBJ2-7, with D possibly being TRBD1 (6 bases). CDR1 SQVTM and CDR2 ANQGSEA come from the germline V gene. The germline V and J ends were trimmed by 7 bases and 6 bases, with 16 bases remaining between them. The CDR3 covers 12 residues.

This CDR3 is CASSGGTSGTNEQFF. The CDR3 coding sequence is TGTGCCAGCAGCGGAGGGACTAGCGGGACGAATGAGCAGTTCTTC. V is TRBV11-3 and J is TRBJ2-1, with 13 bases fitting TRBD2. V shed 5 bases, J shed 7 bases, and the junction held 5 bases outside the gene matches. CDR1 is SGHNT, CDR2 YENEEA, per germline. The CDR3 has 15 residues.

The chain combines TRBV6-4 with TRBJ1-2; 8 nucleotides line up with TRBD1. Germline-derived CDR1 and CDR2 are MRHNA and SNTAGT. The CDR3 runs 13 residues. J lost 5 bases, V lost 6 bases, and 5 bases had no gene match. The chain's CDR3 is CASRTGDPYGYTF. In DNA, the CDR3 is TGTGCCAGCAGGACAGGGGACCCATATGGCTACACCTTC.

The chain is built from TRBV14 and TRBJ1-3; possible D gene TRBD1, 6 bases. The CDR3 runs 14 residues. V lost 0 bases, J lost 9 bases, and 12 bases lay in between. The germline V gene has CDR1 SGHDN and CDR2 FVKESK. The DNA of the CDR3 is TGTGCCAGCAGCCAAGAACAGGGTTCAATCACCATATATTTT. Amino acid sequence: CASSQEQGSITIYF.

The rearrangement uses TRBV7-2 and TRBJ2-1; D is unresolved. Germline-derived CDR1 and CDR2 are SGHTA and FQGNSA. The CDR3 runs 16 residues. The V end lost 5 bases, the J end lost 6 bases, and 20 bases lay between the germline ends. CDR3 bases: TGTGCCAGCAGCCCACAAGGGCGGTCACGCGTCAATGAGCAGTTCTTC. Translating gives CASSPQGRSRVNEQFF.

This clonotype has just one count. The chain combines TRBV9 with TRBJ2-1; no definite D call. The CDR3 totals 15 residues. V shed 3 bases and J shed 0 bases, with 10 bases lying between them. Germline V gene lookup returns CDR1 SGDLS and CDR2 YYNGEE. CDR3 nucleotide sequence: TGTGCCAGCAGCGCCACTACGGTCTCCTACAATGAGCAGTTCTTC. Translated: CASSATTVSYNEQFF.

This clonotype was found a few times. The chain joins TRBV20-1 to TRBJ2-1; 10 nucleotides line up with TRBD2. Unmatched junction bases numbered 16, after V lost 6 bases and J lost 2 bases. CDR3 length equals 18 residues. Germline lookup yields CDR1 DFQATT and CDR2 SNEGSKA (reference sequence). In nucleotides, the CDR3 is TGCAGTGCCCCCTTTCCCTCCCAAAGCGGGAGGGCCTACAATGAGCAGTTCTTC. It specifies CSAPFPSQSGRAYNEQFF.

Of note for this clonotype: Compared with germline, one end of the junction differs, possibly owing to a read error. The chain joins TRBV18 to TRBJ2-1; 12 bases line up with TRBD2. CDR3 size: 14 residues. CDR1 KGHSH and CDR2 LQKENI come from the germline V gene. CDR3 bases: TGCGCCAGCAGCCGGACTAGCGGGAACAATGAGCAGTTCTTC. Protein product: CASSRTSGNNEQFF.

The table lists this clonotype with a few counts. CDR3 in DNA: TGTGCCAGCAGCCAATTCTCTAGCGGCACAGATACGCAGTATTTT. Amino acid sequence: CASSQFSSGTDTQYF. The chain has TRBV4-2 and TRBJ2-3; a weak D match, TRBD2 (6 bases). Deletions cut 2 bases from V and 1 base from J, with 10 bases between. There are 15 residues in the CDR3. CDR1 is LGHNA and CDR2 is YNFKEQ in the germline V gene.

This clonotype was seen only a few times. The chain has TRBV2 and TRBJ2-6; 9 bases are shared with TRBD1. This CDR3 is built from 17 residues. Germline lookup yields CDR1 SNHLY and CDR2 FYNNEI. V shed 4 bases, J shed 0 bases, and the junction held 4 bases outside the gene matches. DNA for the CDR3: TGTGCCAGCAGTGGAGGACAGGGGAGCTCTGGGGCCAACGTCCTGACTTTC. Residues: CASSGGQGSSGANVLTF.

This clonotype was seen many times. The CDR3 nucleotides read TGCAGTGCTAGTAATTGGGCTTCTTATGGGACAGGGTTGAATGAGCAGTTCTTC. The encoded protein is CSASNWASYGTGLNEQFF. V and J are TRBV20-1 and TRBJ2-1, with TRBD1 matching over 9 bases. Germline CDR1 is DFQATT and CDR2 is SNEGSKA (reference sequence). This CDR3 is 18 amino acids long. The junction had 19 bases not matched to a gene; V was cut back by 3 bases and J by 7 bases.

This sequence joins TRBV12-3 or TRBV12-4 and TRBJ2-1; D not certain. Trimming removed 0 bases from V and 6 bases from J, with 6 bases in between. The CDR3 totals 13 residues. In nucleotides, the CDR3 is TGTGCCAGCAGTTTAGCGCAGATCAATGAGCAGTTCTTC. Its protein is CASSLAQINEQFF.

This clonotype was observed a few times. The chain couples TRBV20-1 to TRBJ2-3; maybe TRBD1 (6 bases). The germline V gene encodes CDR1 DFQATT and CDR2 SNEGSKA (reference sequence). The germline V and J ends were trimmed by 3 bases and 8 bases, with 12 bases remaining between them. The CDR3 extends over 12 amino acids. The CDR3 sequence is CSASLGRGTQYF. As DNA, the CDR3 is TGCAGTGCTAGCCTGGGCAGGGGTACGCAGTATTTT.

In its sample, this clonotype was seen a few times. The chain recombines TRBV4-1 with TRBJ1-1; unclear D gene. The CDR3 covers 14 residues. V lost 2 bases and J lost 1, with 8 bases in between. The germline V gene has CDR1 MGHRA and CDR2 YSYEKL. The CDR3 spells CASSQRRQNTEAFF. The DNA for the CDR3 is TGCGCCAGCAGCCAAAGGAGACAGAACACTGAAGCTTTCTTT.

In DNA form, the CDR3 reads TGTGCCAGCAGCTTAATGTTAGCCCACGAGCAGTACTTC. Its translation: CASSLMLAHEQYF. This sequence joins TRBV7-2 and TRBJ2-7; no firm D call. V was cut by 2 bases and J by 5 bases, with 10 bases left in between. The CDR3 is 13 amino acids. Looked up from germline, CDR1 is SGHTA and CDR2 is FQGNSA.

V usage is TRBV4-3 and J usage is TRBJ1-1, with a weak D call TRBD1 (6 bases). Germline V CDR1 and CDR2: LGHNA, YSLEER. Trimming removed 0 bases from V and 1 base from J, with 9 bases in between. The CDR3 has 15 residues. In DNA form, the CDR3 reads TGCGCCAGCAGCCAAGAGACAGGAAGGAACACTGAAGCTTTCTTT. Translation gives CASSQETGRNTEAFF.

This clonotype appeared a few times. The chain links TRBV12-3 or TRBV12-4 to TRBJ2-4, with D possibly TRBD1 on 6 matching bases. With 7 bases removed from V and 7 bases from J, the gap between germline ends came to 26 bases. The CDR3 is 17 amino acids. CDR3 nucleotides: TGTGCCAGCACTAGAGGGGCAGGGGATTCCTCCGGGAACATTCAGTACTTC. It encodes CASTRGAGDSSGNIQYF.

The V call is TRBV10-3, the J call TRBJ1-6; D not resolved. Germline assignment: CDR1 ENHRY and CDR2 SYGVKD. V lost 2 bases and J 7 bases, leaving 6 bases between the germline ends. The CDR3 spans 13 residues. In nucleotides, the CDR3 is TGTGCCATCAGTGAGGGGAGGAATTCACCCCTCCACTTT. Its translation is CAISEGRNSPLHF.

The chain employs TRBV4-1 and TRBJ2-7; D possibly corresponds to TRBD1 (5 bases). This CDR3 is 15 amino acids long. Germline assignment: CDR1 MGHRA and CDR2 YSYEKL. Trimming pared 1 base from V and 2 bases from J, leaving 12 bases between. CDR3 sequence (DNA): TGCGCCAGCAGCCAAGTCACAGGTTCTGCCTACGAGCAGTACTTC. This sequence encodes CASSQVTGSAYEQYF.

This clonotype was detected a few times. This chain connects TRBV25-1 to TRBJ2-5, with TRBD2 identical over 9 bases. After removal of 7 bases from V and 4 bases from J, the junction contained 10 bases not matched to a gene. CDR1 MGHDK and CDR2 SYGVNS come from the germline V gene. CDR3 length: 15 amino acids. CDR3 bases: TGTGCCAGCATGCAGGCGGGAGGGCCATTAGAGACCCAGTACTTC. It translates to CASMQAGGPLETQYF.

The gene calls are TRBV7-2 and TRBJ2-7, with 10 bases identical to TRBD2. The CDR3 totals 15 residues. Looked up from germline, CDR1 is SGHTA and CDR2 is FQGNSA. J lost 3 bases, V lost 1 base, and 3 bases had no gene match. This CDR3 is CASSLGVAGGYEQYF. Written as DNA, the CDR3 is TGTGCCAGCAGCTTAGGGGTAGCGGGAGGCTACGAGCAGTACTTC.

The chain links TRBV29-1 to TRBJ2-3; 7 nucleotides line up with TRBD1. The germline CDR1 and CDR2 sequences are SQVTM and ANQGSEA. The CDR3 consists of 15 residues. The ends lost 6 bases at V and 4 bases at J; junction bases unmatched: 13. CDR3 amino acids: CSVATDRDGADTQYF. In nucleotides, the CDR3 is TGCAGCGTGGCTACTGACAGGGACGGGGCAGATACGCAGTATTTT.

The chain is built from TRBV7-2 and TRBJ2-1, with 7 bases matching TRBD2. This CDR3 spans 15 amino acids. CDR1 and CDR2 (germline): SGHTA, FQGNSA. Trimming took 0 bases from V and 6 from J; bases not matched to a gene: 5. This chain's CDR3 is CASSLASGLCNEQFF. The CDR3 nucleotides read TGTGCCAGCAGCTTAGCTAGCGGGCTATGCAATGAGCAGTTCTTC.

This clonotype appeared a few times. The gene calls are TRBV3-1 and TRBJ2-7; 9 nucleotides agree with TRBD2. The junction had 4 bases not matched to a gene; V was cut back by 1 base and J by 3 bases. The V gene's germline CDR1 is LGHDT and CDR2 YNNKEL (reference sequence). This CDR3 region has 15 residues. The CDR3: CASSQGVAGDYEQYF. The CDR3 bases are TGTGCCAGCAGCCAAGGGGTAGCGGGAGACTACGAGCAGTACTTC.

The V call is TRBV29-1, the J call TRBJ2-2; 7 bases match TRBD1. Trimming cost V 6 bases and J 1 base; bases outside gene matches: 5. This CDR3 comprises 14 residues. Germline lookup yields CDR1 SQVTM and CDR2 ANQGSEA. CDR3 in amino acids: CSVPGDRNTGELFF. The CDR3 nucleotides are TGCAGCGTCCCTGGGGACAGGAACACCGGGGAGCTGTTTTTT.

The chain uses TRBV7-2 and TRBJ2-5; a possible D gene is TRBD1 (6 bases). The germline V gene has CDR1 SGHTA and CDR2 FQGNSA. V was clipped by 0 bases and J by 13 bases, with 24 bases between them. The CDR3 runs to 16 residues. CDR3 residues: CASSLAPGGQTDIRYF. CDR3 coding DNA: TGTGCCAGCAGCTTAGCGCCTGGGGGCCAAACCGATATCCGGTACTTC.

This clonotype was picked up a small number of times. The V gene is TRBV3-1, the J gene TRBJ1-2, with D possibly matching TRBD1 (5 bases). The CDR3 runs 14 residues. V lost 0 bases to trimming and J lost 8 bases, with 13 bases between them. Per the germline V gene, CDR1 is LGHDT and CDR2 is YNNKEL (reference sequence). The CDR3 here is CASSQEGRERGYTF. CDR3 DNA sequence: TGTGCCAGCAGCCAAGAGGGCAGGGAGCGGGGCTACACCTTC.

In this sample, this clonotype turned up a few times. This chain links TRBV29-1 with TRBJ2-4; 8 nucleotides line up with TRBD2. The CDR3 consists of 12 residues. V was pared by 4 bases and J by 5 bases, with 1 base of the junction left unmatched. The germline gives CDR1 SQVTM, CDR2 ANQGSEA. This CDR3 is CSVVGGENIQYF. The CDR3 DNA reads TGCAGCGTTGTCGGGGGGGAAAACATTCAGTACTTC.

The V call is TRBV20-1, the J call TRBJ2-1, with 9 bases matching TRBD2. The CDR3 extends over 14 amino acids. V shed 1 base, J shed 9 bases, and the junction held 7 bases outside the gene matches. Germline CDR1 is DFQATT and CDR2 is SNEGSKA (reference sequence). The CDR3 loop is CSARGWGLAPEQFF. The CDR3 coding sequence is TGCAGTGCTAGAGGGTGGGGACTAGCCCCTGAGCAGTTCTTC.

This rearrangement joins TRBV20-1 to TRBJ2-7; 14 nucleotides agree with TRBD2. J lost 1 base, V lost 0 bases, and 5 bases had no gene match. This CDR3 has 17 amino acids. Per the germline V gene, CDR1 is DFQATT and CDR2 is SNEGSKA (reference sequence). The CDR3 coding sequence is TGCAGTGCTAGAGAGCTGACTAGCGGGAGGGCTTCCTACGAGCAGTACTTC. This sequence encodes CSARELTSGRASYEQYF.

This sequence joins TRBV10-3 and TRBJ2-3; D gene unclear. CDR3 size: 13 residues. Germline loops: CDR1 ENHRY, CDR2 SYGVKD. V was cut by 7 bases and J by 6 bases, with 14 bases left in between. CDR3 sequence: CAINVGQGDTQYF. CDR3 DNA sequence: TGTGCCATCAATGTCGGGCAAGGGGATACGCAGTATTTT.